This TCR beta chain was recovered during a study of cytomegalovirus exposure and HLA in healthy donors. Overall study results and limits: Certain indistinguishable V segments, among them TRBV6-2 and TRBV6-3, were excluded. It was reported that the classifier diagnosed cytomegalovirus status with high specificity and sensitivity in both the original and validation cohorts. Generally TCR sequences proved uncommon, though certain public TCRs appeared in numerous donors.

Details on this clone: As yet, its antigen is unknown.

The CDR3 is made up of 17 amino acids. Germline V gene lookup returns CDR1 SGHRS and CDR2 YFSETQ. Unmatched junction bases numbered 15, after V lost 10 bases and J lost 0 bases. Primers: 60 Vbeta forward and 13 Jbeta reverse. The data were produced by immunoSEQ multiplex PCR, yet TCRdb's version contains in-frame clones alone and is incomplete. The repertoire holds 150,000 to 200,000 clones, with approximately 85% as singletons. This clonotype was sampled from a girl aged 5-17 years in good health and CMV-seropositive. Source material: PBMCs. The J gene is TRBJ2-5, the V gene TRBV5-1, with 10 bases matching TRBD1. CDR3 in amino acids: CAPRTGQGWEYQETQYF. CDR3 bases: TGCGCCCCTCGTACGGGACAGGGGTGGGAGTACCAAGAGACCCAGTACTTC.